The rows below give T cell receptor beta chains drawn from one sample of a study of shared clonotypes between healthy human individuals. Only in-frame clones appear in the TCRdb table, and some are missing; sequencing was by immunoSEQ multiplex PCR. The repertoire holds roughly 2.2 million clones, with over 85% as singletons. Sequenced input: naive CD4+ T cells from PBMCs. These receptors were obtained from a man aged 18 to 35 in good health. Some clones in this sample may be carry-over from other donors' samples. CDR3s include the opening cysteine and the closing phenylalanine or tryptophan.

V	J	CDR3
TRBV6-5	TRBJ1-1	CASSSWGVGTEAFF
TRBV11-3	TRBJ2-7	CASSLVPGGYVYEQYF
TRBV7-9	TRBJ1-1	CASSFMGQVGEAFF
TRBV5-5	TRBJ1-2	CASSLGPVGRGYTF
TRBV11-2	TRBJ2-7	CASSTGTGGSEQYF
TRBV28	TRBJ1-1	CASRPGGEGAFF
TRBV7-3	TRBJ2-3	CASSPERLDTQYF
TRBV7-9	TRBJ1-2	CASSDGAGYTF
TRBV4-1	TRBJ2-7	CASSRVPGTKSYEQYF
TRBV7-2	TRBJ2-2	CASSRSSSGSGTGELFF
TRBV6-1	TRBJ1-1	CASGHHENTEAFF
TRBV28	TRBJ1-3	CASSPGGSSGNTIYF
TRBV28	TRBJ1-5	CASTSSRGRQPQHF
TRBV25-1	TRBJ2-7	CASSSTTWEQYF
TRBV18	TRBJ1-1	CASSPARQGSTEAFF
TRBV5-1	TRBJ2-2	CASSLTGGVLAGELFF
TRBV28	TRBJ1-2	CASSLMISSRVGGYTF
TRBV30	TRBJ1-5	CAWNRGVGQPQHF
TRBV6-1	TRBJ2-1	CASSEYWALYNEQFF
TRBV7-2	TRBJ1-4	CASSANRGANEKLFF
TRBV19	TRBJ2-1	CASSNLAGGPYTEQFF
TRBV18	TRBJ1-2	CASSPNRGRIDGYTF
TRBV4-1	TRBJ1-5	CASSQVGLSNQPQHF
TRBV2	TRBJ1-1	CASSTVRDTEAFF
TRBV7-2	TRBJ2-2	CASSLDFGELFF
TRBV5-6	TRBJ1-5	CASSSGGPGQPQHF
TRBV19	TRBJ2-2	CASSTALSGELFF
TRBV5-1	TRBJ1-4	CASSLGTSNEKLFF
TRBV30	TRBJ1-3	CAWNGDHGTIYF
TRBV28	TRBJ1-5	CASSDLGDNQPQHF
TRBV4-3	TRBJ1-5	CASSQHFDQPQHF
TRBV4-1	TRBJ2-2	CASSQTTLNTGELFF
TRBV11-2	TRBJ2-3	CASSLDHGPTDTQYF
TRBV11-2	TRBJ1-2	CASRFGVDGVSWGGYTF
TRBV19	TRBJ1-1	CASSTGRNTEAFF
TRBV18	TRBJ1-1	CASSPRQENTEAFF
TRBV7-2	TRBJ2-3	CASSLWGGNADTQYF
TRBV4-3	TRBJ1-1	CASSPGRGGVNTEAFF
TRBV11-2	TRBJ2-1	CASSSPGLAEVGLGEQFF
TRBV19	TRBJ2-1	CASSSPPDRRDNEQFF
TRBV7-3	TRBJ2-1	CASSSGQELNEQFF